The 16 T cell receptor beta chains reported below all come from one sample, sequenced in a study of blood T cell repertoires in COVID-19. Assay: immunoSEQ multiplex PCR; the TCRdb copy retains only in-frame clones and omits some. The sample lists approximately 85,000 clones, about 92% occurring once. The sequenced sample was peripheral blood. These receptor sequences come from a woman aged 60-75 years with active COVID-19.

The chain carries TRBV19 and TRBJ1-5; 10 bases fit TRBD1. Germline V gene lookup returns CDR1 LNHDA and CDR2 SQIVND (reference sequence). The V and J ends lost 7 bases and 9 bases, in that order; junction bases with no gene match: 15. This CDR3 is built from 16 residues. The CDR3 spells CASTQSPGTGVGPQHF. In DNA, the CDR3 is TGTGCCAGTACTCAATCCCCCGGGACAGGGGTAGGGCCCCAGCATTTT.

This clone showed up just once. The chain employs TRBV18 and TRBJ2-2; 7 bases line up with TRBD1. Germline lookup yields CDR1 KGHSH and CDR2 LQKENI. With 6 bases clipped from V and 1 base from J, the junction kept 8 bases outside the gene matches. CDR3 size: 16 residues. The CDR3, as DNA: TGTGCCAGCTCGCAGCAGGGGGTCCGGAACACCGGGGAGCTGTTTTTT. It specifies CASSQQGVRNTGELFF.

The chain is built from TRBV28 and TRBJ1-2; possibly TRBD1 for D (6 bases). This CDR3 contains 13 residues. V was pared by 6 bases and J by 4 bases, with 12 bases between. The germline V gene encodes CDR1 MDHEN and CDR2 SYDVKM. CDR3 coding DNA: TGTGCCAGCAGAACTGGACAGTCCTATGGCTACACCTTC. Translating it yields CASRTGQSYGYTF.

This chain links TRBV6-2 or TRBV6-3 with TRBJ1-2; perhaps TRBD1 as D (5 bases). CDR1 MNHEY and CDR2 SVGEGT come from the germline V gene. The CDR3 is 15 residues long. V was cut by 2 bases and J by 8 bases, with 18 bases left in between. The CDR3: CASSYSAGPLGGYTF. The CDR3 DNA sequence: TGTGCCAGCAGTTACAGTGCAGGGCCTCTCGGCGGCTACACCTTC.

Here the CDR3 reads CASSLAGFQPQHF. CDR3 coding DNA: TGCGCCAGCAGCTTGGCCGGGTTTCAGCCCCAGCATTTT. This chain uses TRBV5-1 with TRBJ1-5; the D is unclear. The CDR3 has 13 amino acids. Germline V gene lookup returns CDR1 SGHRS and CDR2 YFSETQ. Trimming pared 0 bases from V and 6 bases from J, leaving 7 bases between.

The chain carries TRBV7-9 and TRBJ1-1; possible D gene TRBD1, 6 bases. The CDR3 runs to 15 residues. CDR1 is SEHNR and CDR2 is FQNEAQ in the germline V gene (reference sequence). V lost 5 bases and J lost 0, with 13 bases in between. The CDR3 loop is CASSLQGRMNTEAFF. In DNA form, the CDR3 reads TGTGCCAGCAGCCTACAGGGACGGATGAACACTGAAGCTTTCTTT. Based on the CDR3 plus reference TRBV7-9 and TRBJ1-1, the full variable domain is DTGVSQNPRHKITKRGQNVTFRCDPISEHNRLYWYRQTLGQGPEFLTYFQNEAQLEKSRLLSDRFSAERPKGSFSTLEIQRTEQGDSAMYLCASSLQGRMNTEAFFGQGTRLTVV.

CDR3 DNA: TGTGCCAGCCCTAGTGGGGACAGGGGCCCCAATGGTCAGTTCTTC. It specifies CASPSGDRGPNGQFF. V is TRBV7-4 and J is TRBJ2-1; 10 bases are shared with TRBD1. The CDR3 is 15 residues long. The V segment lost 8 bases and the J segment 13 bases; nucleotides outside the gene matches: 17. The V gene's germline CDR1 is SGHVT and CDR2 SQSDAQ.

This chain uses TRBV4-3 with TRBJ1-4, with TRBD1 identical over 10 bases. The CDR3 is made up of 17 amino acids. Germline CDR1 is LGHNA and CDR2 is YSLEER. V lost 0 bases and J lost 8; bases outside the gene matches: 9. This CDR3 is CASSQDQRDRGREKLFF. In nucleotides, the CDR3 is TGCGCCAGCAGCCAAGACCAGAGGGACAGGGGTCGCGAAAAACTGTTTTTT.

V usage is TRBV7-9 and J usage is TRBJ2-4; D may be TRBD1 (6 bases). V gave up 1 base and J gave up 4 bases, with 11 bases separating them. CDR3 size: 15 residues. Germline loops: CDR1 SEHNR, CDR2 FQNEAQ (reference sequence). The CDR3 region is CASSLVGGVKNIQYF. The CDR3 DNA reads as TGTGCCAGCAGCTTAGTAGGGGGAGTTAAAAACATTCAGTACTTC.

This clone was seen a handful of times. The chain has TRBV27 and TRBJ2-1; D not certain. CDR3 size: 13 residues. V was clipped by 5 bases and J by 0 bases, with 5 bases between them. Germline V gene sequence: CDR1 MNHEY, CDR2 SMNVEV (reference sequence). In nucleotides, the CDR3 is TGTGCCAGCAGTGCTAGCTCCTACAATGAGCAGTTCTTC. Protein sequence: CASSASSYNEQFF.

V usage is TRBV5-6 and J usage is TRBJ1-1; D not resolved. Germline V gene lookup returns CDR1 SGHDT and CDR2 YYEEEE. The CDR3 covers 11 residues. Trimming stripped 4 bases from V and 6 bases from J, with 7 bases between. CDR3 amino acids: CASSAESEAFF. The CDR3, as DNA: TGTGCCAGCAGCGCGGAATCTGAAGCTTTCTTT.

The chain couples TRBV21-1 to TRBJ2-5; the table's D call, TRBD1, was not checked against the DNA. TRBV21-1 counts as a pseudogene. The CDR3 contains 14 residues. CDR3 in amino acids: CALKADRSQETQYF. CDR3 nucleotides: TGTGCCCTTAAAGCGGACAGGAGTCAAGAGACCCAGTACTTC.

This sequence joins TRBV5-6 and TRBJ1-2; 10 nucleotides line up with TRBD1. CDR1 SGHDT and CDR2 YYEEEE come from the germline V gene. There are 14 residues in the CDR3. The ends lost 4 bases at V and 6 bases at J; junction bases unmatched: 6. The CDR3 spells CASSRTGGLDGYTF. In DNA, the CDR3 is TGTGCCAGCAGCCGGACAGGGGGTCTGGATGGCTACACCTTC.

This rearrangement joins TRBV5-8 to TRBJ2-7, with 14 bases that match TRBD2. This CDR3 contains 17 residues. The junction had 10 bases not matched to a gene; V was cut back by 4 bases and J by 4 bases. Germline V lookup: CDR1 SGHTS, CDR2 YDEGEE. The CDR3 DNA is TGTGCCAGCAGCGTGGAGGGGACTAGCGGGAGTGGGTACGAGCAGTACTTC. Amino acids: CASSVEGTSGSGYEQYF.

CDR3 in amino acids: CASSTRTSAYEQYF. CDR3 nucleotide sequence: TGTGCCAGCAGTACTCGGACATCGGCCTACGAGCAGTACTTC. The rearrangement links TRBV6-5 to TRBJ2-7; tentative D call: TRBD1 (5 bases). CDR1 and CDR2 (germline): MNHEY, SVGAGI. The CDR3 runs to 14 residues. The ends were cut back, 5 bases at V and 2 bases at J, with 13 bases in the middle.

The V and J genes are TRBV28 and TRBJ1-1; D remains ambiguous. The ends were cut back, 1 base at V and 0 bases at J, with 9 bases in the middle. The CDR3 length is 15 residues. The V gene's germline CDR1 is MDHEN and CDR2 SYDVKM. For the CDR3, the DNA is TGTGCCAGCAGTTTATATAGCACCATGAACACTGAAGCTTTCTTT. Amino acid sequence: CASSLYSTMNTEAFF.